This passage covers 3 T cell receptor beta chains from one sample sequenced in a study of read filtering for tumor transcriptome and immune sequencing. This library used around 0.4 ug RNA and molecular barcoded adaptors spanning alpha/delta and beta/gamma chains. TCRdb re-derived calls from the reads in MiXCR, one entry per CDR3 protein. The profile shows about 130,000 distinct CDR3 sequences, 10% to 15% of them singletons. Sequenced input: a population of CD138-negative cells sorted from bone marrow. The receptors come from a donor aged 40 or older with multiple myeloma.

The rearrangement links TRBV7-9 to TRBJ2-5, with 11 bases lining up with TRBD2. The CDR3 extends over 16 amino acids. Germline loops: CDR1 SEHNR, CDR2 FQNEAQ (reference sequence). Unmatched junction bases numbered 4, after V lost 1 base and J lost 3 bases. CDR3 nucleotide sequence: TGTGCCAGCAGCTTAGGACTAGCGGGAATAAAAGAGACCCAGTACTTC. It specifies CASSLGLAGIKETQYF. The full variable domain, its missing parts supplied by reference TRBV7-9 and TRBJ2-5, is DTGVSQNPRHKITKRGQNVTFRCDPISEHNRLYWYRQTLGQGPEFLTYFQNEAQLEKSRLLSDRFSAERPKGSFSTLEIQRTEQGDSAMYLCASSLGLAGIKETQYFGPGTRLLVL.

This clonotype was counted at least ten times. V is TRBV19 and J is TRBJ2-3; maybe TRBD1 (5 bases). CDR3 length: 15 residues. Looked up from germline, CDR1 is LNHDA and CDR2 is SQIVND (reference sequence). Trimming stripped 8 bases from V and 6 bases from J, with 21 bases between. This CDR3 is CASAGVGHIADTQYF. The CDR3, as DNA: TGTGCCAGTGCAGGAGTGGGGCACATCGCTGATACGCAGTATTTT. Based on the CDR3 plus reference TRBV19 and TRBJ2-3, the full variable domain is DGGITQSPKYLFRKEGQNVTLSCEQNLNHDAMYWYRQDPGQGLRLIYYSQIVNDFQKGDIAEGYSVSREKKESFPLTVTSAQKNPTAFYLCASAGVGHIADTQYFGPGTRLTVL.

This clonotype occurred many times. This sequence joins TRBV12-3 or TRBV12-4 and TRBJ2-5; D possibly corresponds to TRBD2 (6 bases). Trimming shortened V by 1 base and J by 7 bases, and 13 bases separated the two germline ends. The CDR3 has 14 amino acids. For the CDR3, the DNA is TGTGCCAGCAGTTTAGGGGTGGCGGAGGGGACCCAGTACTTC. It encodes CASSLGVAEGTQYF.